The 10 T cell receptor beta chains presented below share a single source sample, sequenced in a study of blood T cells in healthy people across ages. Combining a sample-barcoded 5' primer with a J-beta primer mix, a second PCR ran for 7 to 11 cycles. TCRdb independently ran MiXCR on the 5' RACE reads; one entry per CDR3 protein. Of around 670,000 distinct CDR3 sequences in the sample, about 30% were seen once. Input material: blood. These receptor sequences come from a woman older than 75 in good health.

Of note for this clonotype: Being one base from a much bigger clone, this may be a read error. V and J are TRBV20-1 and TRBJ2-1, with D possibly matching TRBD2 (6 bases). CDR1 and CDR2 from the germline V gene are DFQATT and SNEGSKA (reference sequence). The CDR3 totals 16 residues. Trimming cost V 0 bases and J 8 bases, with 20 bases left between them. The CDR3 is CSARDHGSGIVDEQFF. The CDR3 bases are TGCAGTGCTAGAGATCACGGTAGCGGAATTGTCGATGAGCAGTTCTTC.

V usage is TRBV5-1 and J usage is TRBJ2-3; possible D gene TRBD2, 5 bases. V lost 3 bases and J 0 bases, leaving 14 bases between the germline ends. Germline V gene data show CDR1 as SGHRS and CDR2 as YFSETQ. The CDR3 covers 16 residues. The CDR3, as DNA: TGCGCCAGCAGCTCGACGAGCGGAAGTAGCACAGATACGCAGTATTTT. It translates to CASSSTSGSSTDTQYF.

This chain joins TRBV27 and TRBJ2-2; perhaps TRBD2 as D (7 bases). V lost 0 bases and J lost 4, with 15 bases in between. The CDR3 length is 17 residues. The germline gives CDR1 MNHEY, CDR2 SMNVEV (reference sequence). The CDR3 sequence is CASSLSAGALPTGELFF. The CDR3 DNA reads TGTGCCAGCAGTTTATCGGCGGGGGCGCTTCCCACCGGGGAGCTGTTTTTT.

This clonotype was recorded many times. Being one base from a much bigger clone, this may be a read error. The V gene is TRBV30, the J gene TRBJ2-1, with TRBD1 matching 7 bases. TRBJ2-7 matches the DNA end more closely, so the J call is doubtful. The CDR3 has 13 amino acids. Germline V CDR1 and CDR2: GTSNPN, SVGIG (reference sequence). The CDR3 spells CAMRTGDNNEQYF. CDR3 nucleotide sequence: TGTGCCATGCGGACAGGCGATAACAATGAGCAGTACTTC.

This clonotype occurred many times. The V gene is TRBV5-1, the J gene TRBJ2-1; 14 positions agree with TRBD2. The J segment lost 6 bases and the V segment lost 4 bases, leaving 6 bases of the junction unmatched. This CDR3 has 16 residues. Germline values: CDR1 SGHRS, CDR2 YFSETQ. The CDR3 bases are TGCGCCAGCAGCCCCCGACTAGCGGGGGGGCCCAATGAGCAGTTCTTC. Residues: CASSPRLAGGPNEQFF. The whole variable domain, remainder taken from reference TRBV5-1 and TRBJ2-1, is KAGVTQTPRYLIKTRGQQVTLSCSPISGHRSVSWYQQTPGQGLQFLFEYFSETQRNKGNFPGRFSGRQFSNSRSEMNVSTLELGDSALYLCASSPRLAGGPNEQFFGPGTRLTVL.

This clonotype was counted only a few times. The rearrangement uses TRBV6-2 or TRBV6-3 and TRBJ1-1, with 11 bases that match TRBD1. The V gene's germline CDR1 is MNHEY and CDR2 SVGEGT. V was pared by 5 bases and J by 3 bases, with 8 bases of the junction left unmatched. CDR3 length: 16 amino acids. The DNA for the CDR3 is TGTGCCAGCAGTCCCGGGACAGGGGGTGCGTACACTGAAGCTTTCTTT. Translating it yields CASSPGTGGAYTEAFF.

This clonotype was observed many times. The chain is built from TRBV7-6 and TRBJ1-5, with TRBD1 as a possible D gene (6 bases). Germline CDR1 reads SGHVS; CDR2 reads FNYEAQ. Trimming removed 1 base at V and 4 bases at J, with 14 bases between. This CDR3 spans 16 amino acids. CDR3 DNA sequence: TGTGCCAGCAGCTTAGTGCCAGGGGTAAGGAATCAGCCCCAGCATTTT. Protein sequence: CASSLVPGVRNQPQHF.

This clonotype was seen only a few times. A much bigger clone sits one base away, suggesting this may be a read error. The rearrangement uses TRBV6-2 or TRBV6-3 and TRBJ2-5; 8 positions match TRBD1. The J call may be in error: the DNA end matches TRBJ2-7 better. The germline V gene encodes CDR1 MNHEY and CDR2 SVGEGT. The CDR3 is 15 amino acids. The CDR3 DNA follows: TGTGCCAGCAGCCCTGCCGGGACAGGCCTTTCCGAGCAGTACTTC. Its protein product is CASSPAGTGLSEQYF.

This clonotype was picked up many times. The chain is built from TRBV15 and TRBJ2-5; 7 nucleotides align to TRBD1. The ends lost 5 bases at V and 2 bases at J; junction bases unmatched: 5. This CDR3 comprises 14 residues. CDR1 is LNHNV, CDR2 YYDKDF, per germline (reference sequence). The CDR3 spells CATSRWDSQETQYF. The CDR3 coding sequence is TGTGCCACCAGCCGGTGGGACAGTCAAGAGACCCAGTACTTC.

This clonotype was picked up many times. The rearrangement links TRBV7-3 to TRBJ2-1; D could derive from TRBD1 or TRBD2 (5 bases each). From germline, CDR1 is SGHTA and CDR2 FQGTGA. This CDR3 spans 13 amino acids. Trimming took off 2 bases at V and 6 bases at J, with 8 bases between the two ends. CDR3: CASSLGGINEQFF. Here the CDR3 DNA reads TGTGCCAGCAGCTTAGGGGGTATCAATGAGCAGTTCTTC.